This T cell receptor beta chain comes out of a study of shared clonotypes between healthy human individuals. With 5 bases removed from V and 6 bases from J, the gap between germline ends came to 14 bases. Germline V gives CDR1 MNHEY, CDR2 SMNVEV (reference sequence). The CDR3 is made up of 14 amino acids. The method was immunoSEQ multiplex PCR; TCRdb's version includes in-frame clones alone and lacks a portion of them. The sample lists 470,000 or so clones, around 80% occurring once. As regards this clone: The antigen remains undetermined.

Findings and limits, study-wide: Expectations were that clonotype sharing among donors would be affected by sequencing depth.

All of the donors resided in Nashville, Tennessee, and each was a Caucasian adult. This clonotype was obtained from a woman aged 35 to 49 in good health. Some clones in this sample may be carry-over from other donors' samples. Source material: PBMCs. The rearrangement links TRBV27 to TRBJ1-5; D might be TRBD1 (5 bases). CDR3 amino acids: CASSTGTFGQPQHF. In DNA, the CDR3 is TGTGCCAGCAGTACCGGGACTTTTGGTCAGCCCCAGCATTTT.